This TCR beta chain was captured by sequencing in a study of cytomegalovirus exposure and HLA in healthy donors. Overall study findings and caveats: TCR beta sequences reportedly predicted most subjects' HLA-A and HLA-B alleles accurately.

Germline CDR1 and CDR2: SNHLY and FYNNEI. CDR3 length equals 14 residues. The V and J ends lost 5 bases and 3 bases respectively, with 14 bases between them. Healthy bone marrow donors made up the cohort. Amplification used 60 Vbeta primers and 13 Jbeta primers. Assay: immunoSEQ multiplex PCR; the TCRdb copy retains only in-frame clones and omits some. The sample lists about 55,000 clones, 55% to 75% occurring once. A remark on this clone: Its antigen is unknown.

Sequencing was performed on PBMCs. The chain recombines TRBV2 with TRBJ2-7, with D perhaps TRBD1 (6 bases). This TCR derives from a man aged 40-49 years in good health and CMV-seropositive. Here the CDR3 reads CASSLDRFDYEQYF. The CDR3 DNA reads TGTGCCAGCAGTCTTGACAGGTTTGACTACGAGCAGTACTTC.